A single sample gave rise to the 5 T cell receptor beta chains below, sequenced in a study of T-cell memory formation after mild COVID-19. TCRdb re-analysed the 5' RACE reads in MiXCR, keeping a single row per CDR3 protein. Of 500,000 to 650,000 distinct CDR3 sequences listed, about 22% are singletons. The sample comprised PBMCs or a T cell subset sorted from them (not recorded which). Receptors were obtained from an adult woman who had mild COVID-19 (a few samples of this study predate the infection). Cell type and time point are not known.

Remarks on this clonotype: One end of the junction is discordant with germline, which a read error may explain. The chain joins TRBV28 to TRBJ1-6; a weak D match, TRBD1 (5 bases). The CDR3 runs 14 residues. Germline CDR1 is MDHEN and CDR2 is SYDVKM. CDR3 region: CASSRDGRNSTLHF. CDR3 coding DNA: TGTGCCAGCAGTAGGGACGGACGAAATTCAACCCTCCACTTT.

This clonotype was detected a few times. DNA for the CDR3: TGTGCCTGGAGTGTAGCGGGGCAGGGGGGCACTGAAGCTTTCTTT. This encodes CAWSVAGQGGTEAFF. V gene TRBV30 combines with J gene TRBJ1-1; 7 bases are a match to TRBD1. Looked up from germline, CDR1 is GTSNPN and CDR2 is SVGIG (reference sequence). The CDR3 contains 15 residues. The V and J ends lost 0 bases and 4 bases, in that order; junction bases with no gene match: 8. Supplemented by reference TRBV30 and TRBJ1-1, the full variable domain reads SQTIHQWPATLVQPVGSPLSLECTVEGTSNPNLYWYRQAAGRGLQLLFYSVGIGQISSEVPQNLSASRPQDRQFILSSKKLLLSDSGFYLCAWSVAGQGGTEAFFGQGTRLTVV.

The chain is built from TRBV7-6 and TRBJ2-3, with 10 bases identical to TRBD2. V was clipped by 2 bases and J by 1 base; unmatched bases: 3. Germline V CDR1 and CDR2: SGHVS, FNYEAQ. This CDR3 has 16 amino acids. The CDR3 protein is CASSLTAGGRTDTQYF. The CDR3 DNA reads as TGTGCCAGCAGCTTAACAGCGGGGGGGCGCACAGATACGCAGTATTTT.

This clonotype was recorded a few times. The CDR3 loop reads CASSRQGATTDTQYF. The DNA of the CDR3 is TGTGCCAGCAGTCGACAGGGGGCGACTACAGATACGCAGTATTTT. The V gene is TRBV12-3 or TRBV12-4, the J gene TRBJ2-3; 10 positions match TRBD1. The J segment lost 3 bases and the V segment lost 5 bases, leaving 5 bases of the junction unmatched. This CDR3 spans 15 amino acids.

Only a few counts were recorded for this clonotype. The chain combines TRBV5-1 with TRBJ2-1; TRBD1 is a possible D gene (6 bases). The CDR3 sequence is 16 residues long. Trimming removed 4 bases at V and 0 bases at J, with 14 bases between. Looked up from germline, CDR1 is SGHRS and CDR2 is YFSETQ. CDR3 residues: CASSGTGISSYNEQFF. The CDR3 nucleotides read TGCGCCAGCAGCGGCACAGGGATTAGCTCCTACAATGAGCAGTTCTTC.